This T cell receptor (beta chain) was obtained from a study of blood T cell repertoires in COVID-19. Turning to the study itself: Donors in the United States, Italy and Spain gave samples during acute or convalescent COVID-19. Nucleic acid was either cDNA or gDNA, and it came from T cells, B-cell-depleted T cells, or PBMCs.

Authors' processing steps: Reference gene primer amplification gave nucleated cell count estimates. Some clones are missing from TCRdb's copy, which holds only in-frame ones; the method was immunoSEQ multiplex PCR. Clone size and the V and J calls come from that table; the DNA yielded D and trimming. The table includes 65,000 to 90,000 clones, around 83% detected once. Sequences were obtained from peripheral blood. The receptor was isolated from an older woman with acute or convalescent COVID-19.

The CDR3 protein is CASSIVPGGMEQYF. The CDR3 DNA is TGTGCCAGTAGTATAGTCCCAGGGGGCATGGAGCAGTACTTC. The chain is built from TRBV19 and TRBJ2-7, with 8 bases lining up with TRBD1. The CDR3 consists of 14 residues. The trim removed 1 base at V and 7 bases at J, leaving 6 bases unmatched. CDR1 and CDR2 from the germline V gene are LNHDA and SQIVND (reference sequence).